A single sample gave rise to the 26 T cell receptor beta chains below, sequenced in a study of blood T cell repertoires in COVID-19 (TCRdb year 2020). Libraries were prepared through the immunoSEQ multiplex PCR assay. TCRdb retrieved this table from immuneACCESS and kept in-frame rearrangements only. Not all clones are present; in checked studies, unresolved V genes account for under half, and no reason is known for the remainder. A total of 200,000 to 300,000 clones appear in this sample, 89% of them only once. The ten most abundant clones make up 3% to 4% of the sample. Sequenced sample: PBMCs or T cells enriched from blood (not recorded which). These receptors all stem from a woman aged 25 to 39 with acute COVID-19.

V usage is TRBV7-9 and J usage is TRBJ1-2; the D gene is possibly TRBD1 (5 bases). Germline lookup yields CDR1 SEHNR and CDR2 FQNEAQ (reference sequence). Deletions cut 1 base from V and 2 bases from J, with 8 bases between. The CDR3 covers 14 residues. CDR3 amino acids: CASSLGTLNYGYTF. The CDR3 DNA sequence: TGTGCCAGCAGCTTAGGGACACTCAACTATGGCTACACCTTC.

The CDR3 sequence is CASSFPAAYEQYF. The DNA of the CDR3 is TGTGCCAGCAGCTTTCCGGCGGCCTACGAGCAGTACTTC. The genes are TRBV7-9 and TRBJ2-7, with D hard to call. The CDR3 is made up of 13 amino acids. The V and J ends lost 3 bases and 2 bases respectively, with 8 bases between them. Per the germline V gene, CDR1 is SEHNR and CDR2 is FQNEAQ (reference sequence). Full variable domain (rest looked up from reference TRBV7-9 and TRBJ2-7): DTGVSQNPRHKITKRGQNVTFRCDPISEHNRLYWYRQTLGQGPEFLTYFQNEAQLEKSRLLSDRFSAERPKGSFSTLEIQRTEQGDSAMYLCASSFPAAYEQYFGPGTRLTVT.

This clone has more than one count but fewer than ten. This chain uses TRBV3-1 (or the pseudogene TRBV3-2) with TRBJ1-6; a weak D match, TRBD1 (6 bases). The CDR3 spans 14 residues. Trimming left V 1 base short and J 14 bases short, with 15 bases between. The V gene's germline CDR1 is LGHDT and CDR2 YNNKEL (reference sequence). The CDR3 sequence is CASSQVETGITLHF. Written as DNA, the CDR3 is TGTGCCAGCAGCCAAGTGGAGACAGGTATCACCCTCCACTTT.

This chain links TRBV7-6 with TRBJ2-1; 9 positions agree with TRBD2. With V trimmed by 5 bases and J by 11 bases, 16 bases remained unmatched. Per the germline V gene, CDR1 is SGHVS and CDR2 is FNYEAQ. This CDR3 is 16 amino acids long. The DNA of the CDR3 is TGTGCCAGCAGCCCGGGTAGCGGGGGCCCCCGGTATAAGCAGTTCTTC. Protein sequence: CASSPGSGGPRYKQFF.

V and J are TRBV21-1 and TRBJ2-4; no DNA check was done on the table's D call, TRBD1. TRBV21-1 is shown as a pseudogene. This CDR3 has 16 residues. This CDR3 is CASSNRGGVAKNIQYF. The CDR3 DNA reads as TGTGCCAGCAGCAACAGGGGTGGCGTAGCCAAAAACATTCAGTACTTC.

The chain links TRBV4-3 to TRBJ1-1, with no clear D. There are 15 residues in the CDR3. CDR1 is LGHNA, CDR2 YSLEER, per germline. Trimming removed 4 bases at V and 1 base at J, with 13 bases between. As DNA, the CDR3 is TGCGCCAGCAGCCTACGAGCCCGGGAGAACACTGAAGCTTTCTTT. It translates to CASSLRARENTEAFF.

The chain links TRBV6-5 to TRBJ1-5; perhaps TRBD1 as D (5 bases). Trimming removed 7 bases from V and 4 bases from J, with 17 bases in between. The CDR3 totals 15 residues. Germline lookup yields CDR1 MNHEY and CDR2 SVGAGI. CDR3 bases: TGTGCCAGCATCGGGGGAGGAACAAGAAATCAGCCCCAGCATTTT. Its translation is CASIGGGTRNQPQHF.

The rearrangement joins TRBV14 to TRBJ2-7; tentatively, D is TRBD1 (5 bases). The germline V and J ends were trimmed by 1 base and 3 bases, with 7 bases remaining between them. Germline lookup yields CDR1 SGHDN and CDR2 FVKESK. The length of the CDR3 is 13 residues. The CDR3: CASSQGQLYEQYF. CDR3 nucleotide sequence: TGTGCCAGCAGCCAAGGACAGCTCTACGAGCAGTACTTC.

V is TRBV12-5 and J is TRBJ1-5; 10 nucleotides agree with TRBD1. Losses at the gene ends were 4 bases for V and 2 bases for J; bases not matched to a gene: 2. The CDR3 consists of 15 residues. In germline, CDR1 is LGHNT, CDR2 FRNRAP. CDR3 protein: CASGWGTGGNQPQHF. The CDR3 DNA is TGTGCTAGTGGTTGGGGGACAGGGGGCAATCAGCCCCAGCATTTT.

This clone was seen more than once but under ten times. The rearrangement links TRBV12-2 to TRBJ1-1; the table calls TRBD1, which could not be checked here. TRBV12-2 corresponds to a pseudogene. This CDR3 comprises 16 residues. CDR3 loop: CASRLAGQVMNTEAFF. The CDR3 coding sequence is TGTGCAAGTCGCTTAGCGGGACAGGTGATGAACACTGAAGCTTTCTTT.

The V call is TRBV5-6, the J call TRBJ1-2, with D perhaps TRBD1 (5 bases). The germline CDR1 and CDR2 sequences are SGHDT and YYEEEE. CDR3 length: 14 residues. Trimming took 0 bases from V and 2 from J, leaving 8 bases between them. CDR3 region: CASSLVAGNYGYTF. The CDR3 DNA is TGTGCCAGCAGCTTGGTGGCAGGGAACTATGGCTACACCTTC. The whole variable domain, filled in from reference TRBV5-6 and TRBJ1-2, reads DAGVTQSPTHLIKTRGQQVTLRCSPKSGHDTVSWYQQALGQGPQFIFQYYEEEERQRGNFPDRFSGHQFPNYSSELNVNALLLGDSALYLCASSLVAGNYGYTFGSGTRLTVV.

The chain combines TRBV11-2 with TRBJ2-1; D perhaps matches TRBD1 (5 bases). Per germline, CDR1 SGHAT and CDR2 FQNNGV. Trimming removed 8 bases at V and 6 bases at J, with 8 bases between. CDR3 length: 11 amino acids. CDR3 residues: CASLRVNEQFF. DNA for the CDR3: TGTGCCAGCCTCAGGGTCAATGAGCAGTTCTTC.

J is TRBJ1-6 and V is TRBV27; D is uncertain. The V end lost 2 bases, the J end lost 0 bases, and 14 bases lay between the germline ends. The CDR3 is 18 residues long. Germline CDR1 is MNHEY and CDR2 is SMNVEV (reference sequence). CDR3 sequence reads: CASSLLGVGYSYNSPLHF. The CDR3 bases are TGTGCCAGCAGTTTACTCGGGGTCGGTTACTCCTATAATTCACCCCTCCACTTT.

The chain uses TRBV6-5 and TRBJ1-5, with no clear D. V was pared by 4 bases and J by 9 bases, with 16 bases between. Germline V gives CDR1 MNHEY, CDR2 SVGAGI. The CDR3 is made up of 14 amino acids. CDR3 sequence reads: CASSSKTGGRPQHF. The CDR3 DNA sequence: TGTGCCAGCAGTTCCAAGACGGGAGGACGGCCCCAGCATTTT.

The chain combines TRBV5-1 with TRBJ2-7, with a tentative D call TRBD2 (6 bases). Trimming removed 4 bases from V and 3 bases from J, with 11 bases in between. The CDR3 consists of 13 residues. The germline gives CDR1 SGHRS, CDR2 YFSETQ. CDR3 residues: CASSRGLSYEQYF. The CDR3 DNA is TGCGCCAGCAGCCGGGGGTTAAGCTACGAGCAGTACTTC.

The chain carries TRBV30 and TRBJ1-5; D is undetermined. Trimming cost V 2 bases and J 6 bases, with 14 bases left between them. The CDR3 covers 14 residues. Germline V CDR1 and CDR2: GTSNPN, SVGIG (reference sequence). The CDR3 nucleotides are TGTGCCTGGAGTATATCCCTTTCGGTTCAGCCCCAGCATTTT. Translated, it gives CAWSISLSVQPQHF.

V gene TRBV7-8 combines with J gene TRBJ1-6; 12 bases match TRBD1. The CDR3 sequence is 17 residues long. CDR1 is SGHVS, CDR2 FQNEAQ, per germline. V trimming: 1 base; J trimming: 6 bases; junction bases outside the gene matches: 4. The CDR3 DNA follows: TGTGCCAGCAGCTTAGGGGACAGGGGGCAGGCTAATTCACCCCTCCACTTT. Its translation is CASSLGDRGQANSPLHF. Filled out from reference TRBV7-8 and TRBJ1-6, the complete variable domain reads GAGVSQSPRYKVAKRGQDVALRCDPISGHVSLFWYQQALGQGPEFLTYFQNEAQLDKSGLPSDRFFAERPEGSVSTLKIQRTQQEDSAVYLCASSLGDRGQANSPLHFGNGTRLTVT.

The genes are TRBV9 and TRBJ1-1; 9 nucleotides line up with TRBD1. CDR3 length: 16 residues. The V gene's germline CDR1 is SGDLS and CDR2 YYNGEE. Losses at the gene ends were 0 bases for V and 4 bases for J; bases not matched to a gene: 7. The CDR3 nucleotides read TGTGCCAGCAGCGTAGGAGGGACAGGGAGGGGCACTGAAGCTTTCTTT. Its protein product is CASSVGGTGRGTEAFF.

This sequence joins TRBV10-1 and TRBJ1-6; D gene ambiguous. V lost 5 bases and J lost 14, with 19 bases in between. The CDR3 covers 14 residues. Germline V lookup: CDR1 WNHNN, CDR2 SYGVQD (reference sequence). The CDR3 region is CASSPSRGSGTLHF. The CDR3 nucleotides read TGCGCCAGCAGTCCTTCTCGGGGTTCTGGGACCCTCCACTTT.

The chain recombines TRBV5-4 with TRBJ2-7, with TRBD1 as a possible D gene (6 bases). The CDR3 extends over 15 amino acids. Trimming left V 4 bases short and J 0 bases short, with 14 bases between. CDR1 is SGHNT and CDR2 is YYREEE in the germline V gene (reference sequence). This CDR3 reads CASSLRQGSSYEQYF. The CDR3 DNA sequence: TGTGCCAGCAGCCTGCGGCAGGGGAGCTCCTACGAGCAGTACTTC.

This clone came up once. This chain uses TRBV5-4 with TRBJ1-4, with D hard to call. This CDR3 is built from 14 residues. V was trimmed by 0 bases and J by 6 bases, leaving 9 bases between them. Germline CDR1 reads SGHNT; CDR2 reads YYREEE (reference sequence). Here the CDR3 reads CASSLGVADEKLFF. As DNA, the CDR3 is TGTGCCAGCAGCTTGGGGGTGGCGGATGAAAAACTGTTTTTT.

The CDR3 DNA is TGTGCCAGTAGTATATTCTACCGAGACAGGGGCAATCAGCCCCAGCATTTT. Amino acids: CASSIFYRDRGNQPQHF. This chain connects TRBV19 to TRBJ1-5, with 7 bases identical to TRBD1. Germline V CDR1 and CDR2: LNHDA, SQIVND (reference sequence). J lost 2 bases, V lost 2 bases, and 9 bases had no gene match. CDR3 length: 17 amino acids.

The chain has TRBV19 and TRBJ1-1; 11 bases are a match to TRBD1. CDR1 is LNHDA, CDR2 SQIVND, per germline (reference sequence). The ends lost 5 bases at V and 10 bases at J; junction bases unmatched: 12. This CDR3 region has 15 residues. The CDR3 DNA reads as TGTGCCAGTAGTCAGACTGGGACAGGGGGTCTTCGAGCTTTCTTT. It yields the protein CASSQTGTGGLRAFF.

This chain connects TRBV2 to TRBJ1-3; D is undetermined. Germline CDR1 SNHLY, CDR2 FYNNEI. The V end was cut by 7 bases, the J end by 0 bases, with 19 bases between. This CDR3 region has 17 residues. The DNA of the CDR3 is TGTGCCAGCAACGAAGGGCGGGCCTACTCCTCTGGAAACACCATATATTTT. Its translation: CASNEGRAYSSGNTIYF. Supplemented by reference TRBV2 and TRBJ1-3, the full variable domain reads EPEVTQTPSHQVTQMGQEVILRCVPISNHLYFYWYRQILGQKVEFLVSFYNNEISEKSEIFDDQFSVERPDGSNFTLKIRSTKLEDSAMYFCASNEGRAYSSGNTIYFGEGSWLTVV.

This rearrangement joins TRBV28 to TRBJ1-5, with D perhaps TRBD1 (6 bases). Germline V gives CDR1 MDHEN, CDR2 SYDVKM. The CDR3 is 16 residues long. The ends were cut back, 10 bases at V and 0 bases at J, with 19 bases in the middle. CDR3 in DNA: TGTGCCACCGCTGCGACAGGAGGCGCTAGCAATCAGCCCCAGCATTTT. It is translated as CATAATGGASNQPQHF.

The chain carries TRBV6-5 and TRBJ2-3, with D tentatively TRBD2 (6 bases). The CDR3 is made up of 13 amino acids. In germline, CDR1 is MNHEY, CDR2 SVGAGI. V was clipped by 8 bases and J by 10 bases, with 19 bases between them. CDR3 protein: CASGRDSLSSQYF. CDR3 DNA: TGTGCCAGCGGACGGGACTCCCTTTCGTCGCAGTATTTT.